This T cell receptor beta chain was observed in a study of cytomegalovirus exposure and HLA in healthy donors. Overall study: Falling in the Caucasian-associated ancestry cluster were about 83% of some 400 genotyped donors. Study outcomes and limitations: Rarity characterized most TCR sequences, yet some public TCRs appeared in many donors.

Unrecorded immune exposures were likely, despite nominal health at sampling. Primers for the PCR totalled 60 Vbeta and 13 Jbeta. The repertoire was sequenced with immunoSEQ multiplex PCR; TCRdb's copy has only in-frame clones and lacks some. This table has 150,000 to 200,000 clones, 86% appearing once. Points on this clone: Its target is unknown.

The V gene end was trimmed by 5 bases and the J gene end by 6 bases; junction bases not matched to a gene: 8. Germline assignment: CDR1 MDHEN and CDR2 SYDVKM. CDR3 size: 16 residues. The sequenced sample was PBMCs. This sequence joins TRBV28 and TRBJ2-3; TRBD2 matches at 13 bases. The TCR comes from a woman aged 18-29 years in good health and CMV-seronegative. CDR3 DNA sequence: TGTGCCAGCAGTCCAACTAGCGGGAGGGCCTGGGATACGCAGTATTTT. This codes for CASSPTSGRAWDTQYF.